This paragraph reports one TCR beta chain. Only in-frame clones appear in the TCRdb table, and some are missing; sequencing was by immunoSEQ multiplex PCR. The table records hundreds of thousands of clones, roughly 77% of them present only once. This entry belongs to a study of shared clonotypes between healthy human individuals. In the study overall: The donors, two women and a few men, were aged 18 to 49.

The V gene's germline CDR1 is SGHVS and CDR2 FNYEAQ. The CDR3 length is 15 residues. Trimming stripped 0 bases from V and 6 bases from J, with 11 bases between. Sample: PBMCs. This TCR was sampled from a middle-aged woman in good health. Some clones in this sample may be carry-over from other donors' samples. The rearrangement joins TRBV7-6 to TRBJ2-2; the D call may be TRBD1 or TRBD2 (6 bases each). CDR3 region: CASSLAAGGAGELFF. Here the CDR3 DNA reads TGTGCCAGCAGCTTAGCCGCCGGGGGCGCCGGGGAGCTGTTTTTT.